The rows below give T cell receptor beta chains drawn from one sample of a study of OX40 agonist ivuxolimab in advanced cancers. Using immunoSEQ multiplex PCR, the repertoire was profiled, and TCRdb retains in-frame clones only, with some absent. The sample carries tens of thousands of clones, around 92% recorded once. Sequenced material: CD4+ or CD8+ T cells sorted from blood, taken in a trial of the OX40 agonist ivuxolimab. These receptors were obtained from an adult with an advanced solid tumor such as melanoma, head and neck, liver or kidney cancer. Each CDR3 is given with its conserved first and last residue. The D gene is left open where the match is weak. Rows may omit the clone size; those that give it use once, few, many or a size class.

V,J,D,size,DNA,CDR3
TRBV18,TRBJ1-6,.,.,TGTGCCAGCTCACCGCCCACCACCCCGGCCCTCCACTTT,CASSPPTTPALHF
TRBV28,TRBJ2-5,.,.,TGTGCCAGCAGTTCCAGGAGGTTTGAAGAGACCCAGTACTTC,CASSSRRFEETQYF
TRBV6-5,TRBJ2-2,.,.,TGTGCCAGCAGTTACTTCCCTCGAAACACCGGGGAGCTGTTTTTT,CASSYFPRNTGELFF
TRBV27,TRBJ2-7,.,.,TGTGCCAGCAGTTTATCGGCGACAGGAGGTGGCGAGCAGTACTTC,CASSLSATGGGEQYF
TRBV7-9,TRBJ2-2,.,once,TGTGCCAGCAGCCAAACTAGCTTGGGCGGGGAGCTGTTTTTT,CASSQTSLGGELFF
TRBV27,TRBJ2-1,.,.,TGTGCCAGCAGCAATTTCGCGGGACGTACCGGAAAGGAGCAGTTCTTC,CASSNFAGRTGKEQFF
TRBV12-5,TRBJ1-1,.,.,TGTGCTAGTGGTTCGACCGTTGACAGTCCGGGTGAAGCTTTCTTT,CASGSTVDSPGEAFF
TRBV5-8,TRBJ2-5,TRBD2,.,TGTGCCAGCAGCATTGGGGGGGTCGAAGGGGACTTC,CASSIGGVEGDF
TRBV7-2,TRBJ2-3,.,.,TGTGCCAGCAGCCAATTCACAGATACGCAGTATTTT,CASSQFTDTQYF
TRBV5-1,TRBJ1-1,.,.,TGCGCCAGCAGCTTGTTCAGCCAGAACACTGAAGCTTTCTTT,CASSLFSQNTEAFF
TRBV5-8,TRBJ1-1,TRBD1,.,TGTGCCAGCAGCCCCGTTCCAGGGGGCACTGAAGCTTTCTTT,CASSPVPGGTEAFF
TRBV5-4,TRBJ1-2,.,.,TGTGCCAGCAGAACTCAGGGGAATAACTATGGCTACACCTTC,CASRTQGNNYGYTF